One and the same sample provided the 12 T cell receptor beta chains below, sequenced in a study of cytomegalovirus exposure and HLA in healthy donors. PCR employed 60 Vbeta and 13 Jbeta primers. Some clones are missing from TCRdb's copy, which holds only in-frame ones; the method was immunoSEQ multiplex PCR. Of 120,000 to 150,000 clones listed, approximately 70% were seen once; the top ten hold around 1.6%. The sequencing input was PBMCs. The source is a woman aged 18-29 years in good health and CMV-seronegative.

The rearrangement uses TRBV11-3 and TRBJ1-1; TRBD1 matches 7 bases. This CDR3 contains 15 residues. After removal of 6 bases from V and 1 base from J, the junction contained 8 bases not matched to a gene. Germline V gene lookup returns CDR1 SGHNT and CDR2 YENEEA. The CDR3: CASRSSGTENTEAFF. As DNA, the CDR3 is TGTGCCAGCAGATCGTCCGGGACAGAGAACACTGAAGCTTTCTTT.

CDR3 coding DNA: TGTGCCAGCAGCTCGACAGGGGGGAGCACTGAAGCTTTCTTT. Translated, it gives CASSSTGGSTEAFF. V usage is TRBV7-2 and J usage is TRBJ1-1, with TRBD1 matching 9 bases. The V gene end was trimmed by 4 bases and the J gene end by 4 bases; junction bases not matched to a gene: 4. The CDR3 sequence is 14 residues long. The germline V gene encodes CDR1 SGHTA and CDR2 FQGNSA.

This clone was counted only a few times. V gene TRBV7-2 combines with J gene TRBJ2-7; 7 bases agree with TRBD1. The germline gives CDR1 SGHTA, CDR2 FQGNSA. The CDR3 spans 15 residues. V lost 2 bases to trimming and J lost 6 bases; unmatched junction nucleotides: 10. The CDR3 region has the DNA TGTGCCAGCAGCTTACAAGGGACAGTAACCGGCGAGCAGTACTTC. Translation gives CASSLQGTVTGEQYF. Using reference TRBV7-2 and TRBJ2-7 for the parts outside the CDR3, the full variable domain is GAGVSQSPSNKVTEKGKDVELRCDPISGHTALYWYRQSLGQGLEFLIYFQGNSAPDKSGLPSDRFSAERTGGSVSTLTIQRTQQEDSAVYLCASSLQGTVTGEQYFGPGTRLTVT.

This chain uses TRBV7-9 with TRBJ2-3; 10 positions match TRBD2. This CDR3 has 14 residues. From germline, CDR1 is SEHNR and CDR2 FQNEAQ (reference sequence). V lost 4 bases and J lost 13; bases outside the gene matches: 11. The DNA for the CDR3 is TGTGCCAGCAGCTCTACCCTAGCGGGAGCCCTAAAGTATTTT. Translating gives CASSSTLAGALKYF. Supplemented by reference TRBV7-9 and TRBJ2-3, the full variable domain reads DTGVSQNPRHKITKRGQNVTFRCDPISEHNRLYWYRQTLGQGPEFLTYFQNEAQLEKSRLLSDRFSAERPKGSFSTLEIQRTEQGDSAMYLCASSSTLAGALKYFGPGTRLTVL.

This chain joins TRBV19 and TRBJ1-1; 8 bases are shared with TRBD1. CDR3 size: 10 residues. Germline values: CDR1 LNHDA, CDR2 SQIVND (reference sequence). Trimming cost V 10 bases and J 12 bases; bases outside gene matches: 7. The CDR3 DNA reads as TGTGCCACTTCGGACAGGGAGACTTTCTTT. Protein product: CATSDRETFF.

This clone was detected a few times. The CDR3 nucleotides are TGTGCCAGCAGTTACTCAGGGGTCTTACGGACCCAGTACTTC. This encodes CASSYSGVLRTQYF. The rearrangement links TRBV6-6 to TRBJ2-5; maybe TRBD1 (5 bases). The germline gives CDR1 MNHNY, CDR2 SVGAGI (reference sequence). Trimming pared 0 bases from V and 7 bases from J, leaving 12 bases between. This CDR3 is built from 14 residues.

Details on this clone: A read error may produce the germline difference seen at one junction end. The chain combines TRBV5-1 with TRBJ2-5; weak D call: TRBD1 (6 bases). The germline CDR1 and CDR2 sequences are SGHRS and YFSETQ. The CDR3 runs 14 residues. CDR3 DNA: TGCGCCAGCAGCTTGGGCCAGGGGCAAGAGGCCCAGTACTTC. Amino acid sequence: CASSLGQGQEAQYF.

This clone showed up just once. The chain uses TRBV15 and TRBJ2-1, with D possibly being TRBD2 (6 bases). CDR1 LNHNV and CDR2 YYDKDF come from the germline V gene (reference sequence). V was shortened by 1 base and J by 2 bases, with 9 bases between the two germline ends. The CDR3 loop spans 15 amino acids. The CDR3 here is CATSRVVAAYNEQFF. The CDR3 DNA is TGTGCCACCAGCAGAGTGGTAGCGGCCTACAATGAGCAGTTCTTC.

The rearrangement links TRBV28 to TRBJ1-2; D unresolved. This CDR3 comprises 12 residues. CDR1 is MDHEN, CDR2 SYDVKM, per germline. V shed 9 bases and J shed 5 bases, with 13 bases lying between them. The CDR3 nucleotides are TGTGCCAGTGGGCGGGCGGGGTATGGCTACACCTTC. This codes for CASGRAGYGYTF.

Written as DNA, the CDR3 is TGCGCCAGCAGCCAAGATAGGGTCGGGACAGGGGCCCCAAGCTCTGGGGCCAACGTCCTGACTTTC. Residues: CASSQDRVGTGAPSSGANVLTF. The chain combines TRBV4-3 with TRBJ2-6; 10 nucleotides agree with TRBD1. The trim removed 0 bases at V and 0 bases at J, leaving 14 bases unmatched. There are 22 residues in the CDR3. The germline V gene has CDR1 LGHNA and CDR2 YSLEER.

V usage is TRBV9 and J usage is TRBJ2-7; 8 bases match TRBD1. CDR1 is SGDLS, CDR2 YYNGEE, per germline. After removal of 4 bases from V and 6 bases from J, the junction contained 12 bases not matched to a gene. CDR3 length: 15 residues. CDR3 residues: CASSPRTGTLAEQYF. DNA of the CDR3: TGTGCCAGCAGCCCCCGGACAGGGACACTCGCCGAGCAGTACTTC.

The chain combines TRBV23-1 with TRBJ2-5; perhaps TRBD1 as D (6 bases). TRBV23-1 is identified as an open reading frame with a role that is uncertain. Trimming shortened V by 9 bases and J by 1 base, and 15 bases separated the two germline ends. This CDR3 comprises 14 residues. For the CDR3, the DNA is TGCGCCAGTCACTTTAGGACAGCCCAAGAGACCCAGTACTTC. This translates into CASHFRTAQETQYF.